This record looks at one TCR beta chain sequence and its context. The antigen is not known. These data are taken from a study of post-analysis software for immune sequencing data. General study results and limits: Normalized Chao1 diversity was significantly reduced in patients versus controls. The five TRBV segments detected at higher frequency in patients than in controls included TRBV5-6, TRBV5-1 and TRBV20-1. Samples made in the same batch grouped tightly together by F measure.

Unique molecular identifiers were carried by the TCR beta cDNA libraries. T cells numbering roughly 1 to 10 million gave rise to a few hundred thousand cDNA molecules. TCRdb used MiXCR to reprocess the PCR reads, holding one entry per CDR3 protein. The sample contains about 820,000 distinct CDR3 sequences, around 50% of which appear only once. V was shortened by 0 bases and J by 3 bases, with 12 bases between the two germline ends. This CDR3 has 16 amino acids. Germline-derived CDR1 and CDR2 are DFQATT and SNEGSKA (reference sequence). The gene calls are TRBV20-1 and TRBJ2-6; tentatively, D is TRBD1 (6 bases). Sequencing was carried out using blood. The source is a girl between 5 and 17 years old with multiple sclerosis. The chain's CDR3 is CSARDPRTDGANVLTF. For the CDR3, the DNA is TGCAGTGCTAGAGATCCCAGGACAGATGGGGCCAACGTCCTGACTTTC.